This TCR beta chain was found in a study of preoperative IRX-2 immunotherapy in early breast cancer. The V gene lost 0 bases and the J gene lost 4 bases, with 22 bases spanning the gap. The CDR3 totals 19 residues. Per the germline V gene, CDR1 is GTSNPN and CDR2 is SVGIG (reference sequence). Treatment denoted: preoperative locoregional IRX-2 cytokine immunotherapy. Preoperative locoregional IRX-2 cytokine immunotherapy was tested in the phase Ib source study. The method was immunoSEQ multiplex PCR; TCRdb's version includes in-frame clones alone and lacks a portion of them. Among under 40,000 clones listed, around nine tenths were seen once.

This receptor was identified in a human donor with breast cancer. Sequences were derived from tumor tissue, sampled after IRX-2 immunotherapy. This chain connects TRBV30 to TRBJ1-6; the D gene is possibly TRBD1 (5 bases). The chain's CDR3 is CAWSVHLVAGYSYNSPLHF. The CDR3 DNA follows: TGTGCCTGGAGTGTACACCTTGTAGCAGGGTACTCTTATAATTCACCCCTCCACTTT.